A selection of T cell receptor beta chains follows, all from one sample in a study of T-cell reconstitution after alpha-beta-depleted transplantation in children. TCRdb used MiXCR to reprocess the PCR reads, holding one entry per CDR3 protein. The repertoire has 420,000 or so distinct CDR3 sequences, approximately 10% of them found once; the top ten carry nearly 5.5%. The sequencing used PBMCs from the stem cell graft donor, collected from the stem cell graft. These receptors were taken from a human donor who donated a stem cell graft to a child with acute myeloid leukemia. Each CDR3 is given with its conserved first and last residue. The order of the fields is D gene, V gene, J gene, clone size, CDR3 DNA, CDR3 protein. D genes are given only for firm matches. Size tells how often a clone was seen (once, few, many) or the class of an expanded clone, and some rows leave it out.

>-|TRBV11-1|TRBJ2-1|many
TGTGCCAGCAGCTTAAGGTTTCTCAGGATAATGGACAATGAGCAGTTCTTC
CASSLRFLRIMDNEQFF
>-|TRBV3-1|TRBJ1-1|many
TGTGCCAGCAGCCAAGAGGTTCGGGGGGGCGGTGCTTTCTTT
CASSQEVRGGGAFF
>TRBD1|TRBV12-3/TRBV12-4|TRBJ2-5|many
TGTGCCAGCAGACCGGGACAGGGTGAGGAGACCCAGTACTTC
CASRPGQGEETQYF
>-|TRBV20-1|TRBJ2-1|-
TGCAGTGCTAGTTTAGCGAATCAGAATGAGCAGTTCTTC
CSASLANQNEQFF
>-|TRBV20-1|TRBJ2-1|few
TGCAGTGCTAGAGGACTGCCTAGCTCCTACAATGAGCAGTTCTTC
CSARGLPSSYNEQFF
>TRBD2|TRBV10-3|TRBJ2-7|few
TGTGCCATCAGTGAGTCGAGGGTAGCGGGAGTGGCCTACGAGCAGTACTTC
CAISESRVAGVAYEQYF
>TRBD1|TRBV20-1|TRBJ1-1|few
TGCAGTGCCGGACAGGGGGGGACCGGGGCTTTCTTT
CSAGQGGTGAFF
>-|TRBV4-1|TRBJ2-7|few
TGCGCCAGCAGCCAAACCACAGGGGACTACTCCTACGAGCAGTACTTC
CASSQTTGDYSYEQYF
>TRBD2|TRBV30|TRBJ2-3|few
TGTGCCTGGAGTGTAATAGCGGGAGGGGACACAGATACGCAGTATTTT
CAWSVIAGGDTDTQYF
>-|TRBV11-1|TRBJ2-5|few
TGTGCCAGCAGCCCGATAGCGTTCGCGACCCAGTACTTC
CASSPIAFATQYF
>TRBD2|TRBV12-3/TRBV12-4|TRBJ2-3|few
TGTGCCAGCAGTTTAGTTGCTAGCGGGGGCACAGATACGCAGTATTTT
CASSLVASGGTDTQYF
>-|TRBV27|TRBJ1-1|-
TGTGCCAGCAGACCGGGAGGGGAGGGGAACACTGAAGCTTTCTTT
CASRPGGEGNTEAFF
>TRBD1|TRBV19|TRBJ2-2|-
TGTGCCAGTAGTGCCGGGACAGTCGGGGAGCTGTTTTTT
CASSAGTVGELFF
>-|TRBV7-9|TRBJ2-5|-
TGTGCCAGCAGCCCATCGACGGGTGGGGACCAAGAGACCCAGTACTTC
CASSPSTGGDQETQYF
>-|TRBV6-2/TRBV6-3|TRBJ2-5|-
TGTGCCAGCAGCCCTACTGGGGGTCGGACCCAGTACTTC
CASSPTGGRTQYF
>-|TRBV5-7|TRBJ2-2|few
TGTGCCAGCAGCCCCGAGGCAGGGAGGCCCGGGGAGCTGTTTTTT
CASSPEAGRPGELFF
>TRBD1|TRBV25-1|TRBJ2-5|few
TGTGCCAGCAGGGGAACAGGGGACCCTTCTGGGGAGACCCAGTACTTC
CASRGTGDPSGETQYF
>-|TRBV14|TRBJ2-1|-
TGTGCCAGCAGCCCGGGGGTCGAGCAGTTCTTC
CASSPGVEQFF
>TRBD1|TRBV5-5|TRBJ2-2|many
TGTGCCAGCAGCTCAACACCAGACAGGGGAGCAACCGGGGAGCTGTTTTTT
CASSSTPDRGATGELFF
>-|TRBV7-2|TRBJ2-4|-
TGTGCCAGCAGCTTACCAGGGGCCAAAAACATTCAGTACTTC
CASSLPGAKNIQYF
>-|TRBV5-1|TRBJ2-2|few
TGCGCCAGCAGCTTCTCTTGGGACACCGGGGAGCTGTTTTTT
CASSFSWDTGELFF
>TRBD2|TRBV12-3/TRBV12-4|TRBJ2-3|few
TGTGCCAGCACCCCCGCTCCCGGACTAGCGGAAGATACGCAGTATTTT
CASTPAPGLAEDTQYF
>-|TRBV5-5|TRBJ2-7|-
TGTGCCAGCAGCCCCGGAGTGGGAGGTGCCTACGAGCAGTACTTC
CASSPGVGGAYEQYF
>-|TRBV20-1|TRBJ2-1|few
TGCAGCGCGTGGACACCCAATGAGCAGTTCTTC
CSAWTPNEQFF
>-|TRBV9|TRBJ1-6|few
TGTGCCAGCAGCGACCTCCCGGGCTCACCCCTCCACTTT
CASSDLPGSPLHF